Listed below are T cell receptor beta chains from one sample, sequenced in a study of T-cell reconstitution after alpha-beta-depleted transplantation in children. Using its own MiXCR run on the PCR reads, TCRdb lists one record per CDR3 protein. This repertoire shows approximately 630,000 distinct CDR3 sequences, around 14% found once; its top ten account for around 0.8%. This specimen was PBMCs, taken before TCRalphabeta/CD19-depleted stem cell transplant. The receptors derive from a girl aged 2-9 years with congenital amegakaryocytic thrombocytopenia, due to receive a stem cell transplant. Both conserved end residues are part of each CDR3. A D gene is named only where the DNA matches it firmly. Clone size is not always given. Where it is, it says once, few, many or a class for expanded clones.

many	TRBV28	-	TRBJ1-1	TGTGCCAGCAGGGGAGAACTGGCTTTTAACACTGAAGCTTTCTTT	CASRGELAFNTEAFF
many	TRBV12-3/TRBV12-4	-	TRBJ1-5	TGTGCCAGCAGTTTACAGGCCCTGAATCAGCCCCAGCATTTT	CASSLQALNQPQHF
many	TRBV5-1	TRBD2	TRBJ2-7	TGCGCCAGCAGCTTGAACGGGAGGTACGAGCAGTACTTC	CASSLNGRYEQYF
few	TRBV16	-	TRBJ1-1	TGTGCCAGCAGCCAAATCTCACTAGGGAACACTGAAGCTTTCTTT	CASSQISLGNTEAFF
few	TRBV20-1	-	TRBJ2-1	TGCAGTGCTAGCCCTCTAGAGGGCCCCTACAATGAGCAGTTCTTC	CSASPLEGPYNEQFF
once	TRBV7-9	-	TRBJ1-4	TGTGCCAGCAGCTTAGATACAGCCCTTTCGGGAAAACTGTTTTTT	CASSLDTALSGKLFF
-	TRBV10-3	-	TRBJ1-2	TGTGCCATCAGCGCGACTCTCGGGAACAGAAAATTCTATGGCTACACCTTC	CAISATLGNRKFYGYTF
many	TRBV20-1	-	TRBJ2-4	TGCAGTGCTTCAAACGGACCGAATGGGAACATTCAGTACTTC	CSASNGPNGNIQYF
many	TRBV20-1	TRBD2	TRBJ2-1	TGCAGTGCGAGGACGGGAGGTCTGCAGTTCTTC	CSARTGGLQFF
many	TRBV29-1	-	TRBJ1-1	TGCAGCGTTGAAAAGGGTGAGAACACTGAAGCTTTCTTT	CSVEKGENTEAFF
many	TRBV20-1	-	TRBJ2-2	TGCAGTGCCCGCGGTAGCGCCGGGGAGCTGTTTTTT	CSARGSAGELFF
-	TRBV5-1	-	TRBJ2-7	TGCGCCAGCAGCTTGATTAGCGGCACCTACGAGCAGTACTTC	CASSLISGTYEQYF
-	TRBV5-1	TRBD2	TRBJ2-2	TGCGCCAGCAGCCGTTGGCGGGAGGGCCGTCCCGGGGAGCTGTTTTTT	CASSRWREGRPGELFF
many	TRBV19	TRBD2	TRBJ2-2	TGTGCCAGTAGGGCGCTAGCGGCCTCCCTTCACACCGGGGAGCTGTTTTTT	CASRALAASLHTGELFF
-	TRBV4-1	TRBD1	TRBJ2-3	TGCGCCAGCAGCCAACACGGACAGGCGGCAGATACGCAGTATTTT	CASSQHGQAADTQYF
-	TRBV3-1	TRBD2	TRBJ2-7	TGTGCCAGCAGCCCCCTCCGCGGGAGGGTAGGAAACGAGCAGTACTTC	CASSPLRGRVGNEQYF
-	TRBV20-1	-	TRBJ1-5	TGCAGTGCTCTTAGTACAGGGTCGGCCCAGCATTTT	CSALSTGSAQHF
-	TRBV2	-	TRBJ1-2	TGTGCCAGCAGTCCCAACGCTTATGGCTACACCTTC	CASSPNAYGYTF
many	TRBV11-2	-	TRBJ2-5	TGTGCCAGCAGCTTAGATCAGGAAGAGACCCAGTACTTC	CASSLDQEETQYF
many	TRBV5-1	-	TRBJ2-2	TGCGCCAGCAGCTTGTTGTTGGGGGTTATGGCCGGGGAGCTGTTTTTT	CASSLLLGVMAGELFF
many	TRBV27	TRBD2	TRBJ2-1	TGTGCCAGCACCGTCGGGAGCGGGAGTTTTAATGAGCAGTTCTTC	CASTVGSGSFNEQFF
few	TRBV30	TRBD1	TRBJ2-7	TGTGCCTGGAGTAGGACAGGGGTCTCCTACGAGCAGTACTTC	CAWSRTGVSYEQYF
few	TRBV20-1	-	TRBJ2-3	TGCAGTGCGCCCCCCGACGAAGATACGCAGTATTTT	CSAPPDEDTQYF
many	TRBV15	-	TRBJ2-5	TGTGCCACCAGCACGCCGGGACCAACCTATACGGGGGAGACCCAGTACTTC	CATSTPGPTYTGETQYF
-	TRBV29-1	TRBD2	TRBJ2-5	TGCAGCGTTGTTCAAGCGGGAGGTACCCAGTACTTC	CSVVQAGGTQYF
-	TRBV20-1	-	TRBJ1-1	TGCAGTGCTAGAGTCGCACCGAACACTGAAGCTTTCTTT	CSARVAPNTEAFF
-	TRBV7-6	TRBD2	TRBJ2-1	TGTGCCAGCAGCTTAGAACTAGCGGGAGTCTCCTACAATGAGCAGTTCTTC	CASSLELAGVSYNEQFF
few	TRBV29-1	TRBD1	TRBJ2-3	TGCAGCTTCCGGGACAGGGTGACAGATACGCAGTATTTT	CSFRDRVTDTQYF
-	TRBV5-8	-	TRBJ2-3	TGTGCCAGCAGCTCGGGCCGGACAGACACAGATACGCAGTATTTT	CASSSGRTDTDTQYF
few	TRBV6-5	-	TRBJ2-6	TGTGCCAGCAGTTGGGACCCCTTTCCGGTGGCCAACGTCCTGACTTTC	CASSWDPFPVANVLTF
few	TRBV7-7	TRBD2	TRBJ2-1	TGTGCCAGCAGCACCGGGGGGGGGTTAAGTGAGCAGTTCTTC	CASSTGGGLSEQFF
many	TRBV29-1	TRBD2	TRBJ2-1	TGCAGCGTTGAAGTGGGGGGGATCTACAATGAGCAGTTCTTC	CSVEVGGIYNEQFF
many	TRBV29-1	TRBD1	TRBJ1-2	TGCAGCGTCGCGGGGACAGGGGAAGGGCGCTACACCTTC	CSVAGTGEGRYTF
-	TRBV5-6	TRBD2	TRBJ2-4	TGTGCCAGCACCCAAACTAGCGCCCCTGGCATTCAGTACTTC	CASTQTSAPGIQYF
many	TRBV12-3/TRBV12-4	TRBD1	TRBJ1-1	TGTGCCAGCAGTTCTAGAGGGGACAGCAACACTGAAGCTTTCTTT	CASSSRGDSNTEAFF
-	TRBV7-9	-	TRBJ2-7	TGTGCCAGCAGCTCCGGTCCTTCCGCCTACGAGCAGTACTTC	CASSSGPSAYEQYF
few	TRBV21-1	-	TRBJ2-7	TGTGCCAGCAGCAAAGCGCGACTAGCGGGAAACTTC	CASSKARLAGNF
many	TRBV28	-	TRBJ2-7	TGTGCCAGCAACGCCTATGGGGGAAGCTCCTACGAGCAGTACTTC	CASNAYGGSSYEQYF
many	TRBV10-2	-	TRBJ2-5	TGCGCCAGCAGTTCCGGATGGACCCAGTACTTC	CASSSGWTQYF
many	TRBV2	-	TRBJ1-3	TGTGCCAGCAGTCCAATGGGAAACACCATATATTTT	CASSPMGNTIYF
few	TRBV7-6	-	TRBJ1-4	TGTGCCAGCAGCCGTGCGGCGGGACCGGCCAGGGAAAAACTGTTTTTT	CASSRAAGPAREKLFF
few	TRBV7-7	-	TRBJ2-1	TGTGCCAGCAGCTTAGGACAGGGCGGGGTCGATGAGCAGTTCTTC	CASSLGQGGVDEQFF
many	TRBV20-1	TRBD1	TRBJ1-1	TGCAGTGCTAGGGGGACAGCCCTGAACACTGAAGCTTTCTTT	CSARGTALNTEAFF
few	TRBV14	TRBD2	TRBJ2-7	TGTGCCAGCAGCCTCTCGGGAGGGCACGAGCAGTACTTC	CASSLSGGHEQYF
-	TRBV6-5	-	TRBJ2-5	TGTGCCAGCAGTTACTCGGGCACCCAGGAAATCGGTGGCGAGACCCAGTACTTC	CASSYSGTQEIGGETQYF
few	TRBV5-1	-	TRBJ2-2	TGCGCCAGCAGCTTGGGGGACCAGCCGAACACCGGGGAGCTGTTTTTT	CASSLGDQPNTGELFF
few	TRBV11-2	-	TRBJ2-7	TGTGCCAGCAGCTTAGGTCTTCAGTGGGAGATAGACGAGCAGTACTTC	CASSLGLQWEIDEQYF
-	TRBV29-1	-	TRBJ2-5	TGCAGCGCCGGGGTTCCGGCAGCCCCAATTTCGGTCTTC	CSAGVPAAPISVF
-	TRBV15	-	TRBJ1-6	TGTGCCACCAGCAGATCAAATACCAGGGGCTACCATTCACCCCTCCACTTT	CATSRSNTRGYHSPLHF
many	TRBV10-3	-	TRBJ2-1	TGTGCCATCAGCAGACAGGACAATGAGCAGTTCTTC	CAISRQDNEQFF
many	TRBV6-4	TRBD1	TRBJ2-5	TGTGCCAGCAGCCCTCGGGCAGGGGGTGAGACCCAGTACTTC	CASSPRAGGETQYF
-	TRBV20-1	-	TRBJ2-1	TGCAGTGATCCGTCGTATGATCCAACTTCCTCCTACAATGAGCAGTTCTTC	CSDPSYDPTSSYNEQFF